These T cell receptor beta chains were read from a single sample in a study of tumor-infiltrating lymphocytes in primary liver carcinoma. TCRdb reanalysed the multiplex PCR reads using MiXCR and keeps one entry per CDR3 protein. This table holds about 35,000 distinct CDR3 sequences, roughly 80% found once. Sequencing was done on a sample of liver tumor tissue from sampling region 4. Every receptor here comes from a man aged 35-49 years with primary liver carcinoma and hepatitis B virus infection. The CDR3 runs from the conserved cysteine through the conserved F or W. The D gene is left open where the match is weak. Size values are once, few and many counts, or a class for expanded clones, and some rows have none.

>.|16|TRBV28|TRBD1|TRBJ2-3
CASSSPRRQGERTRYF
TGTGCCAGCAGTTCACCCCGGAGACAGGGGGAGAGGACGCGGTATTTT
>.|16|TRBV11-2|.|TRBJ1-5
CADSLKGGLTNQPQHF
TGTGCCGACAGCCTAAAAGGGGGACTGACTAATCAGCCCCAGCATTTT
>.|13|TRBV7-9|.|TRBJ2-7
CVSSSENSYDQYF
TGTGTCAGCAGCTCTGAGAACTCCTACGACCAGTACTTC
>.|15|TRBV29-1|.|TRBJ2-3
CSTEGGAVITDTQYF
TGCAGCACTGAGGGTGGGGCCGTCATCACAGATACGCAGTATTTT
>.|13|TRBV10-2|.|TRBJ1-1
CVSSEIEKTEAFF
TGCGTCAGCAGTGAAATAGAAAAGACTGAAGCTTTCTTT
>.|16|TRBV14|TRBD2|TRBJ2-1
CDSSAIAGWANNEQFF
TGTGACAGCAGTGCCATAGCGGGATGGGCAAACAATGAGCAGTTCTTC
>.|15|TRBV30|.|TRBJ2-6
CAWGRPGIRANVLTF
TGTGCCTGGGGGAGGCCAGGGATTAGGGCCAACGTCCTGACTTTC
>large|15|TRBV11-2|TRBD2|TRBJ2-5
CASSLGASGQETQYF
TGTGCCAGCAGCTTAGGGGCTAGCGGACAAGAGACCCAGTACTTC
>few|12|TRBV7-3|.|TRBJ2-7
CASSFSVHERYF
TGTGCCAGCAGCTTCAGTGTCCACGAGCGGTACTTC
>once|14|TRBV28|.|TRBJ2-1
CASCFTGEYHEQFF
TGTGCCAGCTGTTTTACGGGAGAGTACCATGAGCAGTTCTTC
>.|17|TRBV11-2|TRBD2|TRBJ2-1
CASSLDRDGRFYNELFF
TGTGCCAGCAGCTTAGATAGGGACGGGAGGTTCTACAATGAACTGTTCTTC
>medium-sized|16|TRBV10-2|TRBD2|TRBJ2-1
CASSDLSRLADNEQFF
TGCGCCAGCAGTGATTTGAGCAGACTAGCGGACAATGAGCAGTTCTTC
>.|15|TRBV6-1|.|TRBJ2-5
CASSEAVSGQETQYF
TGTGCCAGCAGTGAGGCGGTGAGCGGCCAAGAGACACAGTACTTC
>.|16|TRBV11-3|TRBD2|TRBJ2-3
CASSGSPVGGVGTQYF
TGTGCCAGCAGCGGCAGCCCGGTGGGGGGGGTGGGTACGCAGTATTTT
>.|14|TRBV24-1|.|TRBJ2-3
CATRPGTIGHTLYF
TGTGCCACCAGACCCGGGACAATCGGCCATACGCTGTATTTT
>few|13|TRBV7-8|.|TRBJ1-1
CASSRQKNTEVFF
TGTGCCAGCAGCCGTCAGAAGAACACTGAAGTTTTCTTT
>.|17|TRBV28|.|TRBJ2-6
CASIRSLRGAGANVLTF
TGTGCCAGCATCCGTTCTTTGAGGGGCGCTGGGGCCAACGTCCTGACTTTC
>.|14|TRBV12-3/TRBV12-4|TRBD2|TRBJ2-3
CAGGVPSGWDTQYF
TGTGCCGGCGGTGTACCTAGCGGGTGGGATACGCAGTATTTT
>.|21|TRBV11-2|TRBD1|TRBJ2-6
CASSMGGDRGISLSRANILTF
TGTGCCAGCAGCATGGGAGGAGACAGGGGCATTTCCCTCTCTAGGGCCAACATCCTGACTTTC
>once|11|TRBV7-9|.|TRBJ2-7
CANSRGQDHYF
TGTGCCAACAGCCGCGGGCAGGACCACTACTTC
>.|15|TRBV6-4|.|TRBJ1-1
CASSDSVGMNTEAFF
TGTGCCAGCAGTGACTCGGTAGGGATGAACACTGAAGCTTTCTTT
>.|17|TRBV21-1|.|TRBJ2-3
CASNKAGTAKCNQPQYF
TGTGCCAGCAACAAAGCAGGGACAGCCAAATGCAATCAGCCCCAGTATTTT
>.|16|TRBV12-3/TRBV12-4|.|TRBJ2-7
CASSLVAGLGPNEQHF
TGTGCCAGCAGTTTAGTCGCGGGTCTCGGTCCCAACGAGCAGCACTTC
>.|13|TRBV6-1|.|TRBJ2-2
CASSEADTAEPFF
TGTGCCAGCAGTGAAGCTGACACCGCGGAGCCGTTTTTT
>many|15|TRBV7-2|.|TRBJ2-5
CASSLVGGLQETQYF
TGTGCCAGCAGCTTAGTGGGCGGACTCCAAGAGACCCAGTACTTC
>.|15|TRBV28|.|TRBJ2-3
CASSNGGPAAGTQYF
TGTGCCAGCAGCAACGGAGGGCCGGCCGCAGGTACGCAGTATTTT
>.|15|TRBV7-9|.|TRBJ1-4
CASSAHRVLHDKLFF
TGTGCTAGCAGCGCCCACAGGGTATTGCATGACAAACTGTTTTTT
>few|13|TRBV11-1|.|TRBJ2-3
CASSSIRTDTQHF
TGTGCCAGCAGCTCGATCCGAACGGATACGCAGCATTTC
>.|14|TRBV25-1|.|TRBJ1-4
CASMPGQTNEKVFF
TGTGCCAGCATGCCCGGACAGACTAATGAAAAAGTGTTTTTT
>.|14|TRBV6-5|.|TRBJ2-3
CASSLVGGTDTQYF
TGTGCCAGCAGTTTGGTCGGAGGCACAGATACTCAGTATTTT
>.|13|TRBV11-1|.|TRBJ2-2
CASSLWDTGELFF
TGCGCCAGCAGCCTTTGGGACACCGGGGAGTTGTTTTTT
>.|14|TRBV29-1|.|TRBJ1-5
CRVLNQSGNQPQYF
TGCAGAGTCCTCAATCAGAGCGGCAATCAGCCCCAATATTTT